The 16 T cell receptor delta chains presented below share a single source sample, sequenced in a study of gamma-delta chains in newborns, infants, children. TCRdb made new clone calls on the reads using CATT. The repertoire has 4,000 to 4,500 delta-chain clones, around 0.55% of them found once; the top ten carry roughly 18%. The sequenced sample consisted of blood. Receptors were obtained from a child who was a newborn, infant or young child, either healthy, febrile or measles-vaccinated (not recorded which).

By share, this clone counts as medium-sized. Distinct nucleotide sequences in the sample also encode this CDR3. The chain recombines TRDV2 with TRDJ3, with TRDD3 identical over 8 bases. CDR3 size: 19 residues. The J segment lost 0 bases and the V segment lost 0 bases, leaving 6 bases of the junction unmatched. Germline V gene lookup returns CDR1 GEAIGNYY and CDR2 EKD. In DNA form, the CDR3 reads TGTGCCTGTGACACCGGAGGAGGGGGATACTCCTGGGACACCCGACAGATGTTTTTC. Encoded protein: CACDTGGGGYSWDTRQMFF.

This clone was observed a few times. This chain uses TRDV2 with TRDJ3; 13 bases line up with TRDD3. CDR3 length: 18 amino acids. Trimming at V came to 5 bases and at J to 2 bases, leaving 5 bases not matched to a gene. The germline V gene has CDR1 GEAIGNYY and CDR2 EKD. The CDR3 loop is CACVTTGGYAWDTRQMFF. Written as DNA, the CDR3 is TGTGCCTGTGTCACTACTGGGGGATACGCCTGGGACACCCGACAGATGTTTTTC.

Concerning this clone: This may arise from a read error, as a much more abundant clone is one base away. The chain combines TRDV2 with TRDJ3, with 9 bases lining up with TRDD3. CDR3 size: 21 residues. Germline V CDR1 and CDR2: GEAIGNYY, EKD. V lost 2 bases and J lost 2; bases outside the gene matches: 15. The CDR3 here is CACDKGVKLGDDPWDTRQMFF. In nucleotides, the CDR3 is TGTGCCTGTGACAAAGGAGTCAAACTGGGGGACGACCCCTGGGACACCCGACAGATGTTTTTC.

This clone was recorded a few times. This may come from a read error, since a much larger clone is one base off. Other DNA sequences within the sample encode an identical CDR3. The V gene is TRDV3, the J gene TRDJ1, with TRDD3 matching over 10 bases. The CDR3 covers 18 residues. Germline V gene data show CDR1 as TVYSNPD and CDR2 as GDNSRS (reference sequence). CDR3 bases: TGTGCCTTTAGCCCCTTCCGTACTGGGGGATCGTACACCGACAAACTCATCTTT. Its protein is CAFSPFRTGGSYTDKLIF.

Comments on this clone: The protein TCRdb lists belongs to a much larger clone and differs from this DNA's translation at residue 3, which points to a read error; the protein shown is made from the DNA. This sequence joins TRDV2 and TRDJ2, with 8 bases aligning to TRDD3. This CDR3 region has 14 residues. Germline V gene lookup returns CDR1 GEAIGNYY and CDR2 EKD. CDR3 bases: TGTGCCCGTGACAGGGGATACTGGACAGCACAACTCTTCTTT. It encodes CARDRGYWTAQLFF.

Concerning this clone itself: TCRdb lists the protein of a much larger clone for this DNA, which differs at residue 3, so this is likely a read error; the protein given here is translated from the DNA itself. The CDR3 DNA is TGTGCCCGTGACTACGTACTGGGGAAGAGCTCCTGGGACACCCGACAGATGTTTTTC. Translation gives CARDYVLGKSSWDTRQMFF. The chain recombines TRDV2 with TRDJ3; 7 bases agree with TRDD3. The CDR3 covers 19 residues. Germline V lookup: CDR1 GEAIGNYY, CDR2 EKD.

This clone was counted only a few times. A read error likely explains why the TCRdb protein, taken from a much larger clone, differs from this DNA's translation at residue 10; the protein shown is translated from the DNA. This rearrangement joins TRDV2 to TRDJ2, with 9 bases aligning to TRDD2. Germline CDR1 reads GEAIGNYY; CDR2 reads EKD. Trimming removed 3 bases from V and 5 bases from J; junction bases left unmatched: 12. The CDR3 loop spans 17 amino acids. CDR3 protein: CACDPLPTLPYTAQLFF. DNA for the CDR3: TGTGCCTGTGACCCCCTTCCTACCTTACCATATACAGCACAACTCTTCTTT.

About this clone itself: For this DNA, TCRdb reports the protein of a much larger clone, which diverges at residue 14, most likely from a read error; the protein presented here is translated directly from the DNA. J is TRDJ3 and V is TRDV2, with 9 bases lining up with TRDD3. Germline V gene sequence: CDR1 GEAIGNYY, CDR2 EKD. CDR3 size: 19 residues. CDR3 nucleotide sequence: TGTGCCTGTGACACTACTGGGGGAGCACCCTCCTGGGACGCCCGACAGATGTTTTTC. Translation: CACDTTGGAPSWDARQMFF.

About this clone itself: A read error is likely here: a far larger clone is one base away. The chain has TRDV2 and TRDJ3; TRDD3 matches 8 bases. CDR3 length: 21 residues. Germline lookup yields CDR1 GEAIGNYY and CDR2 EKD. The CDR3 loop is CACVTADWGFSHSWDTRQMFF. The DNA of the CDR3 is TGTGCCTGTGTCACCGCGGACTGGGGGTTCTCCCACTCCTGGGACACCCGACAGATGTTTTTC.

As for this clone: There is a difference at residue 3 between the TCRdb protein and the DNA translation, so the protein given here was translated from the DNA. The chain uses TRDV2 and TRDJ3, with 9 bases fitting TRDD3. The CDR3 sequence is 18 residues long. Germline CDR1 reads GEAIGNYY; CDR2 reads EKD. The CDR3 nucleotides read TGTGCCCGTGACACCGGGGGATACCGCTCCTGGGACACCCGACAGATGTTTTTC. Amino acid sequence: CARDTGGYRSWDTRQMFF.

On this clone: TCRdb's protein, taken from a much larger clone, differs from this DNA's translation at residue 10, likely owing to a read error; the protein displayed comes from the DNA. The chain is built from TRDV2 and TRDJ3; 10 positions agree with TRDD3. Germline trimming cut 1 base from V and 2 bases from J; bases unmatched to any gene: 4. The CDR3 loop spans 18 amino acids. The V gene's germline CDR1 is GEAIGNYY and CDR2 EKD. The CDR3 DNA follows: TGTGCCTGTGACACTGGGGGATACTGGACCTGGGACACCCGACAGATGTTTTTC. Its protein is CACDTGGYWTWDTRQMFF.

This clone was picked up a small number of times. The protein recorded in TCRdb matches a much larger clone and deviates from this DNA's translation at residue 5, suggesting a read error; the protein here is obtained by translating the DNA. The V gene is TRDV2, the J gene TRDJ3, with 8 bases aligning to TRDD3. Per the germline V gene, CDR1 is GEAIGNYY and CDR2 is EKD. This CDR3 region has 18 residues. Trimming cost V 3 bases and J 0 bases; bases outside gene matches: 6. CDR3 sequence reads: CACDAWGTSSWDTRQMFF. Written as DNA, the CDR3 is TGTGCCTGTGACGCCTGGGGGACGAGCTCCTGGGACACCCGACAGATGTTTTTC.

This clone was seen a handful of times. The protein given by TCRdb reflects a much larger clone and differs at residue 3 from this DNA's translation, likely from a read error; the protein shown is the DNA's translation. The chain recombines TRDV2 with TRDJ3, with D possibly being TRDD3 (6 bases). Germline loops: CDR1 GEAIGNYY, CDR2 EKD. The CDR3 loop spans 18 amino acids. DNA of the CDR3: TGTGCCCGTGACACCGTGGGGGCCTCCTCCTGGGACACCCGACAGATGTTTTTC. It specifies CARDTVGASSWDTRQMFF.

Remarks on this clone: A read error is the likely source, as a far larger clone sits one nucleotide away. In the same sample, other DNA sequences code for this CDR3. The chain is built from TRDV2 and TRDJ1; 10 bases fit TRDD3. Germline V gene lookup returns CDR1 GEAIGNYY and CDR2 EKD. V lost 0 bases to trimming and J lost 4 bases; unmatched junction nucleotides: 4. CDR3 length: 15 amino acids. CDR3 in amino acids: CACDTWGIHGDKLIF. Here the CDR3 DNA reads TGTGCCTGTGACACCTGGGGGATACATGGCGATAAACTCATCTTT.

Comments on this clone: The protein given by TCRdb reflects a much larger clone and differs at residue 11 from this DNA's translation, likely from a read error; the protein shown is the DNA's translation. The gene calls are TRDV3 and TRDJ2; the match to TRDD3 covers 13 bases. Germline CDR1 reads TVYSNPD; CDR2 reads GDNSRS (reference sequence). The V segment lost 5 bases and the J segment 0 bases; nucleotides outside the gene matches: 15. The CDR3 extends over 19 amino acids. CDR3 nucleotides: TGTGCCCTTAAGCGGTACTGGGGGATACGCAGAGCTTTGACAGCACAACTCTTCTTT. It specifies CALKRYWGIRRALTAQLFF.

This clone occurred a few times. The translation of this DNA and the TCRdb protein of a much larger clone differ at residue 3, probably owing to a read error; the protein shown here is translated from the DNA. The rearrangement joins TRDV2 to TRDJ3; tentatively, D is TRDD3 (6 bases). The germline gives CDR1 GEAIGNYY, CDR2 EKD. The CDR3 length is 20 residues. The CDR3 DNA sequence: TGTGCCCGTGACTCCGTGCATCTGGGGACGTACTCCTGGGACACCCGACAGATGTTTTTC. Protein product: CARDSVHLGTYSWDTRQMFF.